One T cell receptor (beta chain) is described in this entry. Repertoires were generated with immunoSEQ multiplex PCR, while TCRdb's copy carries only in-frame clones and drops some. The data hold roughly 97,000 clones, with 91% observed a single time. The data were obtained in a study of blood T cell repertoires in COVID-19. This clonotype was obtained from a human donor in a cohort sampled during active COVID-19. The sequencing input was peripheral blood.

CDR3 DNA sequence: TGTGCCACCGGGGAGGGTTCGGATACGCAGTATTTT. Translated, it gives CATGEGSDTQYF. The rearrangement links TRBV15 to TRBJ2-3; 7 bases agree with TRBD2. The germline V gene encodes CDR1 LNHNV and CDR2 YYDKDF (reference sequence). V dropped 8 bases and J dropped 6; count of bases not matched to a gene: 5. The CDR3 runs to 12 residues. The full variable domain, in which reference TRBV15 and TRBJ2-3 provide the parts outside the CDR3, is DAMVIQNPRYQVTQFGKPVTLSCSQTLNHNVMYWYQQKSSQAPKLLFHYYDKDFNNEADTPDNFQSRRPNTSFCFLDIRSPGLGDTAMYLCATGEGSDTQYFGPGTRLTVL.